This TCR beta chain was found in a study of follicular helper T cells after annual influenza vaccination. This clone was detected only a few times. Its antigen is as yet unknown. Study outcomes and limitations: Day 7 ICOS+CD38+ clones later appeared mostly in ICOS-CD38- cTfh.

Time point noted: 2014-2015 season, 7 days after vaccination. Adults were given seasonal inactivated influenza vaccine, and blood CD4 subsets were sorted before and after vaccination. Donors were community-dwelling with no influenza vaccine in the prior 6 months. Blood volume per time point ranged from roughly 35 to 100 mL. Repertoires were generated with immunoSEQ multiplex PCR, while TCRdb's copy carries only in-frame clones and drops some. Among about 10,000 clones listed, about 80% were seen once. Germline values: CDR1 LNHDA, CDR2 SQIVND (reference sequence). Trimming at V came to 8 bases and at J to 1 base, leaving 6 bases not matched to a gene. The CDR3 contains 14 residues.

The clonotype originates from an adult who received the influenza vaccine. The source material was CXCR5- memory CD4+ T cells sorted from blood, sampled 7 days after influenza vaccination. This chain uses TRBV19 with TRBJ1-2; 8 bases match TRBD1. The CDR3 region is CASAHRGDNYGYTF. CDR3 coding DNA: TGTGCCAGTGCGCACAGGGGGGATAACTATGGCTACACCTTC.